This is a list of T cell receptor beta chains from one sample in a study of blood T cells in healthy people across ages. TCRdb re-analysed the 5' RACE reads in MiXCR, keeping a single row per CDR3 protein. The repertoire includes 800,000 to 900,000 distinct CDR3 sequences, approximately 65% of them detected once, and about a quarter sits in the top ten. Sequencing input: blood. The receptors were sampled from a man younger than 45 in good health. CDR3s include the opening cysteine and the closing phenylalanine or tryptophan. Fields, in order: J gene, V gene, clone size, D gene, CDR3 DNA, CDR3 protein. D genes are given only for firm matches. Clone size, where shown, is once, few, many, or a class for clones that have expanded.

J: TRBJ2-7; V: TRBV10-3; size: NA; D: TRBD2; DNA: TGTGCCATCAGTGAGTCCACAAGACTAGCGGGCTACAATGAGCAGTACTTC; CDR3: CAISESTRLAGYNEQYF
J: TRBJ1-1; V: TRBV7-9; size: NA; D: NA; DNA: TGTGCCAGCAGCACACCTACAGGGCATAACACTGAAGCTTTCTTT; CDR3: CASSTPTGHNTEAFF
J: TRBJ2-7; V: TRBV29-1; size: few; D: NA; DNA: TGCAGCGTTGAAGATGACCCGGACTCTCCCAGCTACGAGCAGTACTTC; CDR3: CSVEDDPDSPSYEQYF
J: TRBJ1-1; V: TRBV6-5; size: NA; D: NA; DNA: TGTGCCAGCAGCCAAAGGACGGGATGGACTGAAGCTTTCTTT; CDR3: CASSQRTGWTEAFF
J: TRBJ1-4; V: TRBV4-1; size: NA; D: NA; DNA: TGCGCCAGCAGCCAAGATGATAGGGCGGGAAAACTGTTTTTT; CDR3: CASSQDDRAGKLFF
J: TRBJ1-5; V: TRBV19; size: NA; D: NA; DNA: TGTGCCAGTAGTATGTGCGCAAGCAATCAGCCCCAGCATTTT; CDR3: CASSMCASNQPQHF
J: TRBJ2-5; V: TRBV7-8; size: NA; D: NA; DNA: TGTGCCAGCAGTCCATCAGGAGGGACGGAGACCCAGTACTTC; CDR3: CASSPSGGTETQYF
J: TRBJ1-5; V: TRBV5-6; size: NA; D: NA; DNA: TGTGCCAGCAGCTTGGCCGGGGGGGTGGTGGGAACACAGCCCCAGCATTTT; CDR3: CASSLAGGVVGTQPQHF
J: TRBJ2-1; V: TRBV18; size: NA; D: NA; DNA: TGTGCCAGCTCACCCATGCGCTTCGGCAATGAGCAGTTCTTC; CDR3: CASSPMRFGNEQFF
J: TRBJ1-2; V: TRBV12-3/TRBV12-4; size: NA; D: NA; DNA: TGTGCCAGCAGTTTGGGGGAAACCGTTCGCTACACCTTC; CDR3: CASSLGETVRYTF
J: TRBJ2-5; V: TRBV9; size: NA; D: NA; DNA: TGTGCCAGCAGCGTAGATGGCCTGTACCAAGAGACCCAGTACTTC; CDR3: CASSVDGLYQETQYF
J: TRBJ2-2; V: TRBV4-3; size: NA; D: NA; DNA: TGCACCAGCAGCCAAGATGGTCCAGGGGGGACCGGGGAGCTGTTTTTT; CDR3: CTSSQDGPGGTGELFF
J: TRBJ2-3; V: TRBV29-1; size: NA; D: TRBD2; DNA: TGCAGCGTTTCCCGGGGGGGCGGTACGCAGTATTTT; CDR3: CSVSRGGGTQYF
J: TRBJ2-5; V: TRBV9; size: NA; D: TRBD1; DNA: TGTGCCAGCAGCGTAGGGGACAGGGCAGAGACCCAGTACTTC; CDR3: CASSVGDRAETQYF
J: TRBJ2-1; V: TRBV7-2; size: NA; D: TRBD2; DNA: TGTGCCAGCAGCTTAGTAATAGCGGGGGGGAATGAGCAGTTCTTC; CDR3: CASSLVIAGGNEQFF
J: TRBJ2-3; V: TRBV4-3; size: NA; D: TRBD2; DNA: TGCGCCAGCAGCCAAACCAGCGGGGGGGACACAGATACGCAGTATTTT; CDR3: CASSQTSGGDTDTQYF
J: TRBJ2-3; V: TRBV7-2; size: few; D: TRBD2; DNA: TGTGCCAGCAGCCTATTCACGACTAGCGGGGGGACGCAGTATTTT; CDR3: CASSLFTTSGGTQYF
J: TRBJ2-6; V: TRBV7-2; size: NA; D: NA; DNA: TGTGCCAGCAGCTCGTGGGGCGTAGGGGCTGGGGCCAACGTCCTGACTTTC; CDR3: CASSSWGVGAGANVLTF
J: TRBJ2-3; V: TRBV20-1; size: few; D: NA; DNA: TGCAGTGCTAGAGGGGCAAGCGGGAGCACAGATACGCAGTATTTT; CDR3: CSARGASGSTDTQYF
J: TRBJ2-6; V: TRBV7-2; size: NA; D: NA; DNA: TGTGCCAGCAGAGTCGACAGTAGAGGGTCTGGGGCCAACGTCCTGACTTTC; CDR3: CASRVDSRGSGANVLTF
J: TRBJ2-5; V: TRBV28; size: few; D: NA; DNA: TGTGCCAGCAGTCTACCCGGCTCGGGGGGCCACCAAGAGACCCAGTACTTC; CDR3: CASSLPGSGGHQETQYF
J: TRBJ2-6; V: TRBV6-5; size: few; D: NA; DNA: TGTGCCAGCACGCCCGAAGGAGCCGGGGCCAACGTCCTGACTTTC; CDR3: CASTPEGAGANVLTF
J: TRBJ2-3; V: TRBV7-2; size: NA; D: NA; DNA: TGTGCCAGCAGCATGGGAGGCGGGGTTCTTGCAGATACGCAGTATTTT; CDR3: CASSMGGGVLADTQYF
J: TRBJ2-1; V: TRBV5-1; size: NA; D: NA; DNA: TGCGCCAGCAGCTTGCGAGGTAGGGACAATGAGCAGTTCTTC; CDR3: CASSLRGRDNEQFF
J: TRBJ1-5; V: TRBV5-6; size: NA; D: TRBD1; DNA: TGTGCCAGCAGCTTGGCAGGGACAGGGCATAGCAATCAGCCCCAGCATTTT; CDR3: CASSLAGTGHSNQPQHF
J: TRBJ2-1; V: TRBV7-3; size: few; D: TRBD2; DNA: TGTGCCAGCAGCCCCGCGGGGGGGTTTAACAATGAGCAGTTCTTC; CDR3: CASSPAGGFNNEQFF
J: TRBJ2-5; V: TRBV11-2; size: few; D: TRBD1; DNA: TGTGCCAGCAGCTTAGCCCGAGGACAGGGCCCTCAAGAGACCCAGTACTTC; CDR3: CASSLARGQGPQETQYF
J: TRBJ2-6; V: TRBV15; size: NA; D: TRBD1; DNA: TGTGCCACCAGCAGAGGGACAGGGCCGGAGTCTGGGGCCAACGTCCTGACTTTC; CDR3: CATSRGTGPESGANVLTF
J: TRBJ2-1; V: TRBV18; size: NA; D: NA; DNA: TGTGCCAGCTCACCACCGAGGGACCCTGAGCAGTTCTTC; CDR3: CASSPPRDPEQFF
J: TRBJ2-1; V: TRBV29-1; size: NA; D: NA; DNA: TGCAGCGTTGAGGGGGGGACAAGCTCCTACAATGAGCAGTTCTTC; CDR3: CSVEGGTSSYNEQFF
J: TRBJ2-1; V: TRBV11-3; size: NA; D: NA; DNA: TGTGCCAGCAGCCCTTCGCCCCGCGGGAATGAGCAGTTCTTC; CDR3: CASSPSPRGNEQFF
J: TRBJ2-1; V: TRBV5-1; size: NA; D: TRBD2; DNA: TGCGCCAGCAGCTTTAGCGGGGCCACGAATGAGCAGTTCTTC; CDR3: CASSFSGATNEQFF
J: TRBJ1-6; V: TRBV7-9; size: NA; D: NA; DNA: TGTGCCAGCAGCGGTAACCCACAGGAGGCTAATTCACCCCTCCACTTT; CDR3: CASSGNPQEANSPLHF
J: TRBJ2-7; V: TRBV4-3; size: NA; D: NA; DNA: TGCGCCAGCAGCCAAGATGAGTGGGCTGTGGGGAGCGAGCAGTACTTC; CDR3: CASSQDEWAVGSEQYF
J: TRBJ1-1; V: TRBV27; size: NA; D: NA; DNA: TGTGCCAGCAGGGAAGTGGTGTGGACTGAAGCTTTCTTT; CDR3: CASREVVWTEAFF
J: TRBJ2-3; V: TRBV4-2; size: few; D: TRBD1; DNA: TGTGCCAGCAGCGGGACAGACACAGATACGCAGTATTTT; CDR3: CASSGTDTDTQYF
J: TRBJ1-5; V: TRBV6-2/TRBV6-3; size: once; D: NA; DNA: TGTGCCAGCAGGGCGAGCAATCAGCCCCAGCATTTT; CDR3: CASRASNQPQHF
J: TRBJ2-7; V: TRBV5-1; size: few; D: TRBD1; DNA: TGCGCCAGCAGATCACAGGGGCTGGTGAACGAGCAGTACTTC; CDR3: CASRSQGLVNEQYF
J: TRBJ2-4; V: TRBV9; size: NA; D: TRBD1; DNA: TGTGCCAGCAGCGTAGACCCCCCGGGACAGGGGGCTAAAAACATTCAGTACTTC; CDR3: CASSVDPPGQGAKNIQYF
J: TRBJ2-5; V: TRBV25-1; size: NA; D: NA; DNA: TGTGCCAGCAGTGAATTGGGCACAAGGGGGGAGACCCAGTACTTC; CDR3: CASSELGTRGETQYF
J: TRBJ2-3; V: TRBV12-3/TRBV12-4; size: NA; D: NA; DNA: TGTGCCAGCAGTCCTCCGGACGCGGAAAGGGTCCCAGATACGCAGTATTTT; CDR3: CASSPPDAERVPDTQYF
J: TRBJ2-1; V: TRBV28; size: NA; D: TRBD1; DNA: TGTGCCAGCAGTACCCTAAGACAGGGGAGCTCCTACAATGAGCAGTTCTTC; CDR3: CASSTLRQGSSYNEQFF
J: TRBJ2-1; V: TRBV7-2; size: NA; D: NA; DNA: TGTGCCAGCAGCTTCGCGGGGACCGTTGATAATGAGCAGTTCTTC; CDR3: CASSFAGTVDNEQFF
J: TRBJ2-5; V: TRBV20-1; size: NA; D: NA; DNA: TGCAGTGCTAGGGTAGGCATTGAAGAGACCCAGTACTTC; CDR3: CSARVGIEETQYF
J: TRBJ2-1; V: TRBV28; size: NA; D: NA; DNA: TGTGCCAGCAGTTTATTGTCAAGAGTCGCGAACAATGAGCAGTTCTTC; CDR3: CASSLLSRVANNEQFF
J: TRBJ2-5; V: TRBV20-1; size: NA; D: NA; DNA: TGCAGTGCTAGAGACTCGCCTACAGGGAGCGAGACCCAGTACTTC; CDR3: CSARDSPTGSETQYF
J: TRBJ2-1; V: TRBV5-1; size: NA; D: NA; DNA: TGCGCCAGCAGCTTATTCTCCCCCACCTCCAATGAGCAGTTCTTC; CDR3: CASSLFSPTSNEQFF
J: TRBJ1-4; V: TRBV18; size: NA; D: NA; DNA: TGCGCCAGCTCGACAAGCGGACAGAATAATGAAAAACTGTTTTTT; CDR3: CASSTSGQNNEKLFF
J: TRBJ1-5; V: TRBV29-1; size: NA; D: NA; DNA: TGCAGCGTTGAAGAAGCTAATCAGCCCCAGCATTTT; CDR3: CSVEEANQPQHF
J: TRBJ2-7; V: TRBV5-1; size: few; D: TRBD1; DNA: TGCGCCAGCAGCTTGACCGGGACAGGGGTTCCCTACGAGCAGTACTTC; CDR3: CASSLTGTGVPYEQYF
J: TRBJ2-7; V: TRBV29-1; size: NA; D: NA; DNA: TGCAGCGTTGCTTCTCAGGGACCTGAGCAGTACTTC; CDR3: CSVASQGPEQYF
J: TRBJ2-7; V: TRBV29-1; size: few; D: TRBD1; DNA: TGCAGCGCCCAAGAGGGGCAGGGGGCTATCGAGCAGTACTTC; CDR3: CSAQEGQGAIEQYF
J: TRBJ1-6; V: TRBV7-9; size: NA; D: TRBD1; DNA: TGTGCCAGCAGCCGGGACAGGAGAGAGTCACCCCTCCACTTT; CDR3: CASSRDRRESPLHF
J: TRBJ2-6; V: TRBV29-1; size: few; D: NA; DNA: TGCAGCGTTGCTCGGGACTCCAACTCTGGGGCCAACGTCCTGACTTTC; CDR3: CSVARDSNSGANVLTF
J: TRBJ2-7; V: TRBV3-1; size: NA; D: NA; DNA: TGTGCCAGCAGCCAAGATCCGGGTCGGGAGCAGTACTTC; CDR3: CASSQDPGREQYF
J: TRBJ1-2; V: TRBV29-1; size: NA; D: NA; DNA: TGCAGCGTGGTAACAGGGATCTATGGCTACACCTTC; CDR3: CSVVTGIYGYTF
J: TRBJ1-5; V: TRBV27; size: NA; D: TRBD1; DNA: TGTGCCAGCAGTTTCCGATCACAGGGGGATCGGCCCCAGCATTTT; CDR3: CASSFRSQGDRPQHF
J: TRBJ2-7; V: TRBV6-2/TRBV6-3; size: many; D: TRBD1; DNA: TGTGCCAGCAGTCAGCGACAGGGATCCTACGAGCAGTACTTC; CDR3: CASSQRQGSYEQYF